This T cell receptor (beta chain) was identified during a study of shared clonotypes between healthy human individuals (dated by TCRdb to 2019 to 2021). In the study overall: Two women and three men aged 18 to 49 years were included in the cohort. Leukapheresis yielded between about 0.94 and 8.9 billion PBMCs per donor. To increase sequencing depth and limit assay-specific biases, different laboratories used diverse techniques to prepare libraries and sequence TCR repertoires. The study deeply sequenced blood TCR repertoires of about five healthy adults to estimate repertoire size and the extent of clonotype sharing between individuals. For each donor, three plates each were used for CD4 naive and CD4 memory, two plates were used for CD8 naive, and one plate was used for CD8 memory.

What the study reported, not specific to this receptor: The small number of donors limited the genetic and exposure-history diversity represented. Naive subsets generally had larger estimated clonotype richness than memory subsets did. About 5% of naive CD4, 3.5% of naive CD8, roughly 2.5% of memory CD4, and approximately 0.39% of memory CD8 clonotypes were shared across a few donors. Pairwise subsampling indicated that sequencing depth was expected to affect the degree of clonotype sharing among donors. Sampling was limited to blood, and TCR repertoires in tissue likely differ from TCR repertoires in blood. Rarefaction of sorted-subset datasets indicated incomplete sequencing despite the large sequencing depth. Compared with non-shared clonotypes, clonotypes shared by all four sorted-subset donors had higher generation probabilities.

Clipping removes 8 bases from V and 4 bases from J, with 13 as the unmatched junction base count. Measured from the cysteine to the phenylalanine, the CDR3 is 15 residues long. Solely the CDR3 DNA is kept, with 45 bases framed from the first base. Based on the germline V gene, the CDR1 and CDR2 sequences are MDHEN and SYDVKM. Using the deep immunoSEQ assay, TCR CDR3 regions were amplified from genomic DNA by multiplex PCR. Extracted genomic DNA from each cell subset was spread evenly across all wells of several immunoSEQ 96-well plates, with each plate serving as a replicate. Each replicate PCR for sorted subsets received roughly 200 ng genomic DNA, equal to roughly 29,000 T cell genomes. Purified libraries were measured with a Qubit 3.0 fluorometer, size-checked on a Bioanalyzer 2100, and measured again with the KAPA Library Quantification kit. Every immunoSEQ 96-well plate was sequenced on a dedicated single-read 150-cycle Illumina NextSeq 550 flow cell. In the original analysis: The immunoSEQ output contained only junctional sequences without quality scores, so filtering could not match that applied to full-length reads. Sequences were annotated with PyIR, a Python wrapper for IgBLAST v1.9, and V/J genes and CDR3 were assigned using IMGT germline references. Reads were removed for weak V/J assignments (E-value above 1e-6), missing CDR3, stop codons, out-of-frame junctions, or ambiguous translated residues. V3J clonotypes were defined by identical inferred V gene, J gene, and CDR3 amino acid sequence. The percentage overlap between two repertoires was calculated by dividing the number of shared unique clonotypes by the size of the smaller repertoire. RTK rarefaction, the Chao1 estimator, and Recon v2.1 estimates of unobserved clonotypes were used to assess repertoire richness. Generation probabilities were computed with OLGA for all TCRbeta clonotypes obtained by the gDNA method from four donors. TCRdb mirrors the immuneACCESS table, restricted to in-frame sequences. Some clones are absent from its copies; in checked studies, under half trace to an unresolved V gene, and the reason for the others is unknown. Clonal size and the V and J genes are those of that table, whereas D and trimming came from the DNA. The sample yields 600,000 to 750,000 clones; 55% to 80% were counted once. The ten largest clonotypes hold roughly 1.8% of the sample.

With regard to this clone: Its antigen specificity is not known. There are no base qualities to consult, and no much larger clone falls within one base.

Donors were healthy HIV-negative adults with no recently reported acute infections or vaccinations. Only Caucasian adults living in Nashville, Tennessee, USA were represented among the donors. Magnetic negative selection was used to enrich CD4+ T cells, after which naive cells were positively selected on CD45RA and the negative fraction became the memory subset. After blood collection by leukapheresis, PBMCs were isolated using Ficoll-Histopaque density gradient centrifugation and then cryopreserved in the vapor phase of liquid nitrogen. Purity and quantity of every magnetically sorted T cell population were checked by analytical flow cytometry. Genomic DNA was isolated from each sorted fraction and quantified by UV absorbance on a Nanodrop 2000c.

The sample was memory CD4+ T cells sorted from blood. Sample cell subset or site, as interpreted from the label and publication: CD45RA-negative fraction. The V and J genes are TRBV28 and TRBJ1-2, and TRBD1 matches 7 of the central bases. The sequence came from a woman in her 30s in good health. The CDR3: CASAAARGQSYGYTF. The DNA reads TGTGCCAGCGCTGCTGCGAGGGGGCAGAGCTATGGCTACACCTTC.